This TCR beta chain came from a study of response to subunit inactivated influenza vaccine. For this clonotype: As yet, its antigen is unknown.

In TCRdb, the RT-PCR reads were re-called with MiXCR into one record per CDR3 protein. The data show around 530,000 distinct CDR3 sequences, around 11% seen once. The CDR3 loop spans 15 amino acids. Trimming stripped 5 bases from V and 5 bases from J, with 15 bases between. Notes on the study in general: Authors proposed each seasonal influenza vaccination draws in few new T cells.

The sample consisted of PBMCs from blood, taken on the day of vaccination. The origin of this receptor is a middle-aged man who received an inactivated influenza vaccine. The rearrangement uses TRBV12-3 or TRBV12-4 and TRBJ1-4; D perhaps matches TRBD1 (5 bases). CDR3 in amino acids: CASSPPTVTNEKLFF. The CDR3 coding sequence is TGTGCCAGCAGTCCACCGACAGTCACAAATGAAAAACTGTTTTTT.